These 23 T cell receptor beta chains were all obtained from the same sample, sequenced in a study of vaccination and CD4 T cells after COVID-19. No antigen has been identified for these receptors. Treatment of the sample: approximately nine-day PBMC culture with coronavirus spike peptide pools or control peptides (ViraFEST assay). Sequenced with the Oncomine TCR Beta short-read assay was DNA taken from cultured CD4+ T cells. TCRdb recomputed calls from the PCR reads with MiXCR, one row per CDR3 protein. Here the sample spans about 15,000 distinct CDR3 sequences, less than 80% being singletons. The sequenced material came from CD4+ T cells from blood, cultured in vitro. The source of these receptors is a human donor who had recovered from COVID-19.

The chain uses TRBV27 and TRBJ2-6, with D perhaps being TRBD1 or TRBD2 (5 bases each). CDR3 length equals 14 residues. CDR1 is MNHEY, CDR2 SMNVEV, per germline (reference sequence). The V gene lost 7 bases and the J gene lost 12 bases, with 19 bases spanning the gap. The CDR3 bases are TGTGCCAGCACCCAACCGGGACCCAGCGTCGTCCTGACTTTC. Its translation is CASTQPGPSVVLTF.

The chain joins TRBV6-1 to TRBJ1-5; a weak D match, TRBD1 (5 bases). Germline V gene data show CDR1 as MNHNS and CDR2 as SASEGT. This CDR3 comprises 15 residues. Trimming pared 7 bases from V and 3 bases from J, leaving 16 bases between. CDR3 region: CASTPENRPNQPQHF. The CDR3 DNA reads TGTGCCAGCACTCCCGAGAACAGGCCCAATCAGCCCCAGCATTTT.

The chain's CDR3 is CASSYLQARNQPQHF. The CDR3 DNA follows: TGTGCCAGCAGTTACTTACAGGCCCGCAATCAGCCCCAGCATTTT. This chain uses TRBV6-2 or TRBV6-3 with TRBJ1-5; tentative D call: TRBD1 (5 bases). V was shortened by 1 base and J by 2 bases, with 9 bases between the two germline ends. CDR1 is MNHEY, CDR2 SVGEGT, per germline. The CDR3 extends over 15 amino acids.

The chain links TRBV4-3 to TRBJ1-1; D is unclear. V lost 0 bases and J 3 bases, leaving 5 bases between the germline ends. The CDR3 contains 13 residues. Germline lookup yields CDR1 LGHNA and CDR2 YSLEER. In DNA, the CDR3 is TGCGCCAGCAGCCAAGATGAGGACACTGAAGCTTTCTTT. It encodes CASSQDEDTEAFF.

This clonotype occurred once. The V gene is TRBV2, the J gene TRBJ1-2; D ambiguous. This CDR3 spans 13 amino acids. The germline V and J ends were trimmed by 7 bases and 8 bases, with 17 bases remaining between them. Germline CDR1 is SNHLY and CDR2 is FYNNEI. Written as DNA, the CDR3 is TGTGCCAGCAAGGCATCCCTCGAAGGGGGCTACACCTTC. This sequence encodes CASKASLEGGYTF.

V gene TRBV6-5 combines with J gene TRBJ1-5, with D tentatively TRBD1 (5 bases). V shed 3 bases and J shed 3 bases, with 12 bases lying between them. CDR1 MNHEY and CDR2 SVGAGI come from the germline V gene. There are 15 residues in the CDR3. The CDR3 DNA follows: TGTGCCAGCAGTTATGGGGGAGGGACCAATCAGCCCCAGCATTTT. Protein: CASSYGGGTNQPQHF.

The gene calls are TRBV29-1 and TRBJ1-1, with 7 bases fitting TRBD1. The ends lost 7 bases at V and 1 base at J; junction bases unmatched: 18. Germline lookup yields CDR1 SQVTM and CDR2 ANQGSEA. CDR3 length: 17 residues. CDR3 in DNA: TGCAGCGCTACAGAGGACAGGCGGTTCTGGAAGAACACTGAAGCTTTCTTT. Translation: CSATEDRRFWKNTEAFF.

This sequence joins TRBV20-1 and TRBJ2-1; no clear D. Deletions cut 2 bases from V and 2 bases from J, with 13 bases between. The CDR3 is made up of 15 amino acids. The germline CDR1 and CDR2 sequences are DFQATT and SNEGSKA (reference sequence). CDR3 sequence: CSARRGGRPYNEQFF. CDR3 nucleotides: TGCAGTGCTAGAAGAGGTGGTCGGCCCTACAATGAGCAGTTCTTC.

The rearrangement uses TRBV20-1 and TRBJ1-2; a possible D gene is TRBD1 (6 bases). CDR1 and CDR2 (germline): DFQATT, SNEGSKA (reference sequence). The CDR3 contains 13 residues. The V end was cut by 6 bases, the J end by 8 bases, with 19 bases between. The CDR3 bases are TGCAGTGCCAACCCACGGGGGCGCGGGGGCTACACCTTC. It encodes CSANPRGRGGYTF.

The chain joins TRBV7-8 to TRBJ1-5; weak D call: TRBD1 (5 bases). Germline CDR1 and CDR2: SGHVS and FQNEAQ. Trimming took 4 bases from V and 6 from J, leaving 10 bases between them. The length of the CDR3 is 13 residues. The CDR3 DNA reads TGTGCCAGCAGCTCGCAGGGCGGTCAGCCCCAGCATTTT. This translates into CASSSQGGQPQHF.

The J gene is TRBJ1-5, the V gene TRBV6-1; no reliable D call. Germline V gene data show CDR1 as MNHNS and CDR2 as SASEGT. Trimming removed 8 bases at V and 6 bases at J, with 20 bases between. This CDR3 has 15 amino acids. The CDR3 coding sequence is TGTGCCAGCGGGCAAGAGCCCACTCCAGGTCAGCCCCAGCATTTT. It is translated as CASGQEPTPGQPQHF.

This clonotype has a handful of counts. This chain joins TRBV18 and TRBJ2-5, with 7 bases matching TRBD1. Germline V gene lookup returns CDR1 KGHSH and CDR2 LQKENI. V shed 8 bases and J 1 base; nucleotides not matched to a gene: 7. This CDR3 spans 14 amino acids. The CDR3 is CASAGAGGQETQYF. The CDR3 bases are TGTGCCAGCGCCGGGGCAGGGGGCCAAGAGACCCAGTACTTC. Variable domain in full (rest from reference TRBV18 and TRBJ2-5): NAGVMQNPRHLVRRRGQEARLRCSPMKGHSHVYWYRQLPEEGLKFMVYLQKENIIDESGMPKERFSAEFPKEGPSILRIQQVVRGDSAAYFCASAGAGGQETQYFGPGTRLLVL.

This clonotype has just one count. The junction differs from germline at one of its ends, possibly a read error. V gene TRBV7-9 combines with J gene TRBJ1-1; a possible D gene is TRBD1 (5 bases). CDR3 length: 13 amino acids. CDR1 is SEHNR, CDR2 FQNEAQ, per germline (reference sequence). Written as DNA, the CDR3 is TGTACCAGCAGCTTAGATTCGGGGGCTGAAGCTTTCTTT. Its protein product is CTSSLDSGAEAFF.

This clonotype came up a few times. This rearrangement joins TRBV6-1 to TRBJ1-2; D unresolved. Per germline, CDR1 MNHNS and CDR2 SASEGT. V was trimmed by 6 bases and J by 1 base, leaving 9 bases between them. This CDR3 is 13 amino acids long. The DNA for the CDR3 is TGTGCCAGCAGCGCCAACTTTAACTATGGCTACACCTTC. This translates into CASSANFNYGYTF.

The gene calls are TRBV20-1 and TRBJ2-5, with D unresolved. Germline CDR1 is DFQATT and CDR2 is SNEGSKA (reference sequence). The CDR3 totals 12 residues. CDR3 residues: CSVGVAAETQYF. The CDR3 DNA sequence: TGCAGCGTCGGTGTAGCTGCGGAGACCCAGTACTTC.

The V call is TRBV27, the J call TRBJ1-2; 7 nucleotides align to TRBD1. V trimming: 3 bases; J trimming: 4 bases; junction bases outside the gene matches: 8. The germline CDR1 and CDR2 sequences are MNHEY and SMNVEV (reference sequence). The CDR3 contains 15 residues. The CDR3 DNA follows: TGTGCCAGCAGTTTTCTCGACAGGGTCGGCTATGGCTACACCTTC. Its protein product is CASSFLDRVGYGYTF.

CDR3 DNA: TGTGCCAGCAGCGACGGACTAAGGGGGGAGACCCAGTACTTC. It codes for CASSDGLRGETQYF. This chain links TRBV7-2 with TRBJ2-5; D assignment may be TRBD1 or TRBD2 (6 bases each). V lost 5 bases to trimming and J lost 5 bases, with 15 bases between them. Germline CDR1 is SGHTA and CDR2 is FQGNSA. The CDR3 spans 14 residues.

V usage is TRBV20-1 and J usage is TRBJ1-6, with D hard to call. Germline V gene sequence: CDR1 DFQATT, CDR2 SNEGSKA (reference sequence). The CDR3 covers 14 residues. V was cut by 7 bases and J by 1 base, with 11 bases left in between. The CDR3 DNA reads as TGCAGTGTCAGGTTGAGGTCCTATAATTCACCCCTCCACTTT. Its protein product is CSVRLRSYNSPLHF.

The chain carries TRBV5-4 and TRBJ1-1; 7 positions agree with TRBD1. J gave up 4 bases and V 4 bases, and 10 bases lay outside the gene matches. CDR3 length equals 15 residues. Germline V gene sequence: CDR1 SGHNT, CDR2 YYREEE (reference sequence). The CDR3 DNA reads TGTGCCAGCAGCGTAACAGGGGCCCGAGCCACTGAAGCTTTCTTT. The encoded protein is CASSVTGARATEAFF.

V usage is TRBV24-1 and J usage is TRBJ2-5; 7 positions agree with TRBD1. The germline V gene has CDR1 KGHDR and CDR2 SFDVKD. CDR3 length: 16 residues. The V and J ends lost 5 bases and 1 base, in that order; junction bases with no gene match: 9. In DNA form, the CDR3 reads TGTGCCACCAGTGTGGGACAGAAAGTGTCCCAAGAGACCCAGTACTTC. Translated, it gives CATSVGQKVSQETQYF.

This clonotype was counted only a few times. The rearrangement links TRBV24-1 to TRBJ2-7; the D gene is possibly TRBD2 (6 bases). The germline CDR1 and CDR2 sequences are KGHDR and SFDVKD. V was pared by 3 bases and J by 2 bases, with 13 bases between. CDR3 length: 15 residues. CDR3 coding DNA: TGTGCCACCAGTGATACGAAGGAGGGAACCTACGAGCAGTACTTC. Its protein is CATSDTKEGTYEQYF.

The V and J genes are TRBV20-1 and TRBJ1-6; D is ambiguous. Germline CDR1 DFQATT, CDR2 SNEGSKA (reference sequence). Trimming shortened V by 3 bases and J by 5 bases, and 8 bases separated the two germline ends. The CDR3 spans 13 residues. DNA for the CDR3: TGCAGTGCTAGTGGAGTTAATAATTCACCCCTCCACTTT. Amino acid sequence: CSASGVNNSPLHF.

This chain uses TRBV9 with TRBJ2-3, with TRBD2 identical over 10 bases. In germline, CDR1 is SGDLS, CDR2 YYNGEE. Trimming at V came to 4 bases and at J to 1 base, leaving 3 bases not matched to a gene. The CDR3 spans 15 residues. The CDR3 here is CASSLGTSGTDTQYF. CDR3 DNA sequence: TGTGCCAGCAGCCTAGGGACTAGCGGCACAGATACGCAGTATTTT.